Here is one T cell receptor beta chain with its context. The antigen is not known. PCR primers comprised 60 Vbeta and 13 Jbeta primers. Some clones are missing from TCRdb's copy, which holds only in-frame ones; the method was immunoSEQ multiplex PCR. This table holds 62,000 or so clones, around 87% found once. Per the germline V gene, CDR1 is MGHDK and CDR2 is SYGVNS. The length of the CDR3 is 14 residues. V shed 9 bases, J shed 0 bases, and the junction held 4 bases outside the gene matches. This record comes from a study of cytomegalovirus exposure and HLA in healthy donors. Study background: From donors who were HLA-typed, an early data release held 70 million to 90 million unique TCRs. Ancestry clustering placed about 80% of around 400 genotyped donors in the Caucasian-associated cluster.

Study-wide findings and caveats: Later on, an analysis tied around 17,000 TCR beta sequences to HLA alleles at 0.05 false discovery rate. Later work found most CMV-associated TCR beta chains apparently HLA-restricted.

Sequencing input: PBMCs. The rearrangement joins TRBV25-1 to TRBJ2-2; 7 bases align to TRBD1. The receptor was derived from a man aged 18 to 30 in good health and CMV-seronegative. The CDR3 sequence: CASCRGTNTGELFF. The CDR3 DNA reads TGTGCCAGTTGCAGGGGGACGAACACCGGGGAGCTGTTTTTT.